The clone carrying this T cell receptor beta chain was detected once. Produced via immunoSEQ multiplex PCR; TCRdb's table is partial and in-frame only. The sample comprises roughly 140,000 clones, around 89% of which are singletons, and 25% to 30% rests with the top ten. This entry is derived from a study of blood T cell repertoires in COVID-19. Study-level background: The United States, Italy and Spain supplied acute and convalescent COVID-19 samples. T cells, B-cell-depleted T cells, or PBMCs provided the cDNA or gDNA that served as material.

The CDR3 runs 15 residues. J gave up 5 bases and V 8 bases, and 15 bases lay outside the gene matches. CDR1 and CDR2 from the germline V gene are SQVTM and ANQGSEA. This TCR derives from a human donor in a cohort sampled during active COVID-19. The rearrangement links TRBV29-1 to TRBJ2-1; TRBD1 agrees at 7 bases. Sequenced input: peripheral blood. The CDR3 DNA reads TGCAGCCCCGGACAGGTAACCCCCTTAGACAATGAGCAGTTCTTC. This translates into CSPGQVTPLDNEQFF.